This T cell receptor (beta chain) was sequenced for a study of T-cell reconstitution after alpha-beta-depleted transplantation in children (dated by TCRdb to between 2015 and 2016). About the investigation overall: T-cell immune reconstitution after TCRalphabeta/CD19-depleted allogeneic hematopoietic cell transplantation in children was quantitatively tracked in the study by means of TCR repertoire profiling.

Measured from the cysteine to the phenylalanine, the CDR3 is 14 residues long. Left in the record is the CDR3 DNA by itself, 42 bases read in frame from the first base. Via the germline V gene, CDR1 is SGHTA and CDR2 FQGNSA. Relative to germline, V is 1 base shorter and J is 9 bases shorter, with 16 bases between their ends. Library preparation was by PCR. Sequencer: Illumina HiSeq 2500. Molecular barcoding was employed in the preparation of TCR libraries, with unique molecular identifiers being used to normalize TCRbeta repertoire quantification. In TCRdb, the public reads were trimmed at Q25 with fastp and aligned with MiXCR, with productive beta chains retained. Merged by CDR3 protein, the rows form single entries marked with the most common genes and DNA. This sample has more than 200,000 distinct CDR3 sequences in its table, and approximately 9.7% of those were observed once. Of the sample, about 4.8% is held by the ten largest clones.

This clonotype was observed many times. What antigen it recognizes has not been identified. Base qualities are not recorded, but no much larger clone differs from it by a single base. This TCR was sampled from a human donor who donated a stem cell graft to a child with SCID. This material consisted of PBMCs from the stem cell graft donor, taken from the stem cell graft. The V gene is TRBV7-2 and the J gene is TRBJ2-7; TRBD2 is a weak D gene call, 5 bases matching. The CDR3 reads CASSLGGQVRVQYF. The DNA reads as follows: TGTGCCAGCAGCTTAGGAGGGCAAGTAAGGGTGCAGTACTTC.